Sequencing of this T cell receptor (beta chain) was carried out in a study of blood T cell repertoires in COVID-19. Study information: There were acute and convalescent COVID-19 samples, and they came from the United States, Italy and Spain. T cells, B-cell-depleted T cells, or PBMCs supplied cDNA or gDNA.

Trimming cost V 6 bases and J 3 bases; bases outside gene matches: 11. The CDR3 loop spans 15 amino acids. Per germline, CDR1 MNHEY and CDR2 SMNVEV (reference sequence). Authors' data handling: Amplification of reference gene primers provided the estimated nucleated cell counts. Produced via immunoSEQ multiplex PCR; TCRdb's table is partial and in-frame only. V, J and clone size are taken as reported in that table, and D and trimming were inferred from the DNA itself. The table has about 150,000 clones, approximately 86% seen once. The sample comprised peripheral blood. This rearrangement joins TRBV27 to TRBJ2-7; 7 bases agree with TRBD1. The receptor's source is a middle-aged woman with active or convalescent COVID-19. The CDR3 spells CASRPTGAALYEQYF. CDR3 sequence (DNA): TGTGCCAGCAGACCAACAGGGGCCGCGCTCTACGAGCAGTACTTC.